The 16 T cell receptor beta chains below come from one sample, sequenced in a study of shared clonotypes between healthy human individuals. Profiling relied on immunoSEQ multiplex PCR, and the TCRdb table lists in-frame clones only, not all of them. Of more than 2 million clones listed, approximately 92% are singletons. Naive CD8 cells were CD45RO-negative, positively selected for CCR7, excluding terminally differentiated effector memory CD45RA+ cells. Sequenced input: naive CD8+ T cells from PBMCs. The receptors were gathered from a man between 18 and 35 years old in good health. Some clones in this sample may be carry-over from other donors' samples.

CDR3 region: CASSVARGLPHQETQYF. The CDR3 DNA reads TGTGCCAGCAGCGTAGCGCGAGGTCTCCCCCACCAAGAGACCCAGTACTTC. The chain has TRBV9 and TRBJ2-5; D unclear. CDR3 length: 17 residues. V was trimmed by 0 bases and J by 0 bases, leaving 15 bases between them. Germline values: CDR1 SGDLS, CDR2 YYNGEE.

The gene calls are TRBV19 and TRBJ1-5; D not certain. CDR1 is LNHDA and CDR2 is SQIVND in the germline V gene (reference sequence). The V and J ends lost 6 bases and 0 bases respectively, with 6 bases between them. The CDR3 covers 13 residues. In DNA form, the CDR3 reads TGTGCCAGTAGGGAAGGTAGCAATCAGCCCCAGCATTTT. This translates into CASREGSNQPQHF.

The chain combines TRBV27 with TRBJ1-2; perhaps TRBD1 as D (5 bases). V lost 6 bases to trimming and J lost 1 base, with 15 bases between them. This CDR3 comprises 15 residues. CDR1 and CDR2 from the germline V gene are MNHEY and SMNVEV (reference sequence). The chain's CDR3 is CASRPLGGLNYGYTF. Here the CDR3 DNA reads TGTGCCAGCAGGCCACTGGGGGGACTTAACTATGGCTACACCTTC.

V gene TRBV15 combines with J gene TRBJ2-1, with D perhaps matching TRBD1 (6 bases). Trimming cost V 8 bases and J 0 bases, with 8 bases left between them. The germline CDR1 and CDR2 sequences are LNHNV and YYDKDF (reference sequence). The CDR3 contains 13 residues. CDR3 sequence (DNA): TGTGCCACCCAAGGGGGCTCCTACAATGAGCAGTTCTTC. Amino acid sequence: CATQGGSYNEQFF.

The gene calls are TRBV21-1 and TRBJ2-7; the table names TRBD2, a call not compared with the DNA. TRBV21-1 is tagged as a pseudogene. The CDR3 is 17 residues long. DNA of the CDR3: TGTGCCAGCAGCAAGAACACTAGCGGGAGGGCAAACTACGAGCAGTACTTC. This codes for CASSKNTSGRANYEQYF.

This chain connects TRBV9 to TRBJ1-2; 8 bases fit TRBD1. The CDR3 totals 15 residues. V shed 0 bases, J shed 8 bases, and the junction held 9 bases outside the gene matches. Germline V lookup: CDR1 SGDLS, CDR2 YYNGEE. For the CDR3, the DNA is TGTGCCAGCAGCGTAGCTGGCAGGACAGGGCAAGGCTACACCTTC. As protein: CASSVAGRTGQGYTF.

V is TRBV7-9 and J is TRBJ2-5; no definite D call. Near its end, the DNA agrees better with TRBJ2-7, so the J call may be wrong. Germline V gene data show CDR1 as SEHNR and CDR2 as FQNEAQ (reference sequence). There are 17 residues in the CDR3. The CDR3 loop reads CASSSKELTSSFYEQYF. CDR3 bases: TGTGCCAGCAGCTCAAAGGAACTGACAAGCTCCTTCTACGAGCAGTACTTC.

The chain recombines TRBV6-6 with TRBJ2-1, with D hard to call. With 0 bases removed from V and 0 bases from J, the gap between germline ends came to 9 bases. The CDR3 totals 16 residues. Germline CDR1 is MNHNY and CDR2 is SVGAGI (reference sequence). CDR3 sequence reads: CASSYSAQSSYNEQFF. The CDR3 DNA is TGTGCCAGCAGTTACTCGGCGCAGAGCTCCTACAATGAGCAGTTCTTC.

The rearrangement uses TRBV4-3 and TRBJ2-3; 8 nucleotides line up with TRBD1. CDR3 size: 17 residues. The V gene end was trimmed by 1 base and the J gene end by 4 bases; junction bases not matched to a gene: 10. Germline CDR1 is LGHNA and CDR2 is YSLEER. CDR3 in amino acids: CASSQVVRGPFADTQYF. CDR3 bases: TGCGCCAGCAGCCAAGTCGTCAGGGGGCCTTTTGCAGATACGCAGTATTTT.

This CDR3 is CASSTRTGFYEQYF. The DNA of the CDR3 is TGTGCCAGCAGCACAAGGACAGGGTTCTACGAGCAGTACTTC. The chain joins TRBV7-9 to TRBJ2-7, with TRBD1 matching over 8 bases. In germline, CDR1 is SEHNR, CDR2 FQNEAQ (reference sequence). Trimming removed 5 bases from V and 3 bases from J; junction bases left unmatched: 6. The CDR3 covers 14 residues.

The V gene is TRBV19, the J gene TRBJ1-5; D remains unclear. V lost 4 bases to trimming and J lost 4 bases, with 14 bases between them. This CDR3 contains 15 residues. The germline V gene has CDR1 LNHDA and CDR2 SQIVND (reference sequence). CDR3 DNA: TGTGCCAGTAGTACCTTTTTCGGAGTAAATCAGCCCCAGCATTTT. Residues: CASSTFFGVNQPQHF.

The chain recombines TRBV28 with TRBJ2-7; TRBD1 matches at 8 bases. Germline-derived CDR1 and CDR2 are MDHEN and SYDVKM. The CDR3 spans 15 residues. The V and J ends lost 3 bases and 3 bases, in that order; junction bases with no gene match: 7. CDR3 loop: CASSFLAGGIYEQYF. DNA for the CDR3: TGTGCCAGCAGTTTCCTGGCAGGGGGCATCTACGAGCAGTACTTC. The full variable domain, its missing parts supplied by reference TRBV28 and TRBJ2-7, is DVKVTQSSRYLVKRTGEKVFLECVQDMDHENMFWYRQDPGLGLRLIYFSYDVKMKEKGDIPEGYSVSREKKERFSLILESASTNQTSMYLCASSFLAGGIYEQYFGPGTRLTVT.

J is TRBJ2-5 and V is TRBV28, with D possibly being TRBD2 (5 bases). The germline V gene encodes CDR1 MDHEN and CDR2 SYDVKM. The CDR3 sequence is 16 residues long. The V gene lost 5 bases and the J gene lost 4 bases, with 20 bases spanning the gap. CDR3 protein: CASSPPPVGLRETQYF. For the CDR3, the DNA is TGTGCCAGCAGTCCACCCCCCGTTGGACTGAGAGAGACCCAGTACTTC.

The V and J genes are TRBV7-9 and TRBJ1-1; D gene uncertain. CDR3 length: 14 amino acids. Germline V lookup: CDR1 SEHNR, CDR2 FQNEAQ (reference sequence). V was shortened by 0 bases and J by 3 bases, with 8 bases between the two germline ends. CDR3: CASSLANGDTEAFF. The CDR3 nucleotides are TGTGCCAGCAGCTTAGCGAACGGGGACACTGAAGCTTTCTTT.

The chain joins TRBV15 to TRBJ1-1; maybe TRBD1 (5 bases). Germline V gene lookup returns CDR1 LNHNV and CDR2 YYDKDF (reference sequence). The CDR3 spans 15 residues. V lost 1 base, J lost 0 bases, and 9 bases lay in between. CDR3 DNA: TGTGCCACCAGCAGAGCCGACAGCGTGAACACTGAAGCTTTCTTT. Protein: CATSRADSVNTEAFF.

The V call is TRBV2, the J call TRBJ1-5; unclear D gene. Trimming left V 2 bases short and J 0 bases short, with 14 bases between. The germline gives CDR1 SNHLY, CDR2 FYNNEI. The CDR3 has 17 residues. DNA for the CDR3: TGTGCCAGCAGTGAATGGCCCCGGCAGCCTAGCAATCAGCCCCAGCATTTT. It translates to CASSEWPRQPSNQPQHF.